This T cell receptor beta chain is drawn from a study of shared clonotypes between healthy human individuals. Study at large: Three CD4 naive, three CD4 memory, two CD8 naive and one CD8 memory plate were used per donor.

Running of the assay took place at deep level. TCRdb keeps only in-frame clones here, not all; method: immunoSEQ multiplex PCR. The table shows hundreds of thousands of clones, with approximately 96% occurring only once. Positive CCR7 selection of CD45RO-negative cells yielded the naive CD8 cells, and terminally differentiated effector memory CD45RA+ cells were excluded. Study conclusions and caveats: Clonotype sharing across several donors was observed for 4% to 6.5% of naive CD4 clonotypes. Represented diversity (both genetic and exposure-history) was limited by the small number of donors.

As to this clone: Its antigen is currently unknown.

The CDR3 extends over 16 amino acids. The specimen sequenced was naive CD8+ T cells sorted from blood. The V gene is TRBV21-1, the J gene TRBJ1-5; TRBD1 was called by the table and not checked on the DNA. TRBV21-1 is recorded as a pseudogene. The clonotype was recovered from a woman under 40 in good health. For the CDR3, the DNA is TGTGCCAGCAGCAAAGTGAAGGACAGGGACGTTCAGCCCCAGCATTTT. This sequence encodes CASSKVKDRDVQPQHF.